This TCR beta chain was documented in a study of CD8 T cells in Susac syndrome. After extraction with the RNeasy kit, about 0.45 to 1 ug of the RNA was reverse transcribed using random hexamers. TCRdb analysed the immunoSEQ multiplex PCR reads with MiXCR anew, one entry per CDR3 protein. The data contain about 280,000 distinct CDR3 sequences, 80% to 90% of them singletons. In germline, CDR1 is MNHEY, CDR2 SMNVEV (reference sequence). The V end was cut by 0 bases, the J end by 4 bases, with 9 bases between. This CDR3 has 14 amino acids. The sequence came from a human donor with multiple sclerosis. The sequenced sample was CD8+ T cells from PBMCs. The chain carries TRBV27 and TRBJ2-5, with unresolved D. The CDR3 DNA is TGTGCCAGCAGTTTATCAGAGCCCCGAGAGACCCAGTACTTC. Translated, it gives CASSLSEPRETQYF.